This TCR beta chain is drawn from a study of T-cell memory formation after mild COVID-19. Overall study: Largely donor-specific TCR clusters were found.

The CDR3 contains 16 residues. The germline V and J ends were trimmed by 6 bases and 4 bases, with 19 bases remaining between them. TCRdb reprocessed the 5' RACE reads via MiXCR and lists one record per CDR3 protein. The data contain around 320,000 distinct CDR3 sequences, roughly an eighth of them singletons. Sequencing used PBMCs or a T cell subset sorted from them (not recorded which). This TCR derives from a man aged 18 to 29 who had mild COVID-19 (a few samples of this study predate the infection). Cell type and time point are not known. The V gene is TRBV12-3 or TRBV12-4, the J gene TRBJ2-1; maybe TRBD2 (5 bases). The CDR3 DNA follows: TGTGCCAGCAGCGTCCTCCCGCTAGCAACATACAATGAGCAGTTCTTC. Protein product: CASSVLPLATYNEQFF.